The clone carrying this T cell receptor (beta chain) was counted only a few times. Antigen specificity is unknown. The data derive from a study of cytomegalovirus exposure and HLA in healthy donors. Broader study findings: In an earlier analysis, most TCR beta V segments were productive about 90% or about 30% of the time. Reported findings show TCR beta sequences accurately forecast HLA-A and HLA-B alleles in most subjects.

The CDR3 length is 14 residues. V was trimmed by 4 bases and J by 0 bases, leaving 10 bases between them. Per the germline V gene, CDR1 is SGHRS and CDR2 is YFSETQ. Use of 60 Vbeta and 13 Jbeta primers characterized the PCR. Profiling relied on immunoSEQ multiplex PCR, and the TCRdb table lists in-frame clones only, not all of them. In the table there are about 230,000 clones, approximately 84% of which are singletons. This receptor was identified in a woman aged 40 to 50 in good health and CMV-seronegative. The chain uses TRBV5-1 and TRBJ1-2; no clear D. Sequenced material: PBMCs. CDR3 sequence (DNA): TGCGCCAGCAGCCACCCCGGTTCTAACTATGGCTACACCTTC. Amino acids: CASSHPGSNYGYTF.